Following are 13 T cell receptor beta chains from one sample sequenced in a study of blood T cell repertoires in COVID-19. Sequencing was performed with immunoSEQ multiplex PCR; in TCRdb, only in-frame clones are kept and a portion is missing. This table holds some 320,000 clones, more than 70% found once. The source material was peripheral blood. The receptors originated from a woman aged 45-65 years who had recovered from COVID-19.

This clone was counted a few times. J is TRBJ1-3 and V is TRBV5-4, with 7 nucleotides matching TRBD1. Germline trimming cut 5 bases from V and 1 base from J; bases unmatched to any gene: 6. Germline V CDR1 and CDR2: SGHNT, YYREEE (reference sequence). This CDR3 has 15 amino acids. The CDR3 here is CASSSAGGSGNTIYF. For the CDR3, the DNA is TGTGCCAGCAGTTCAGCAGGGGGATCTGGAAACACCATATATTTT.

V is TRBV6-5 and J is TRBJ1-2, with 7 bases that match TRBD1. The germline V gene encodes CDR1 MNHEY and CDR2 SVGAGI. The CDR3 consists of 15 residues. Losses at the gene ends were 0 bases for V and 4 bases for J; bases not matched to a gene: 5. Here the CDR3 reads CASSYSTGWTYGYTF. The CDR3 nucleotides read TGTGCCAGCAGTTACTCGACAGGGTGGACCTATGGCTACACCTTC.

The chain has TRBV28 and TRBJ1-2; D possibly corresponds to TRBD1 (5 bases). This CDR3 has 14 amino acids. The germline gives CDR1 MDHEN, CDR2 SYDVKM. Trimming removed 3 bases at V and 3 bases at J, with 11 bases between. The CDR3 nucleotides read TGTGCCAGCAGTTTCAGGGCGACGTACTATGGCTACACCTTC. Translation: CASSFRATYYGYTF.

This chain joins TRBV9 and TRBJ2-7; TRBD1 aligns across 11 bases. Looked up from germline, CDR1 is SGDLS and CDR2 is YYNGEE. This CDR3 region has 14 residues. V was clipped by 5 bases and J by 3 bases; unmatched bases: 4. The CDR3 DNA reads as TGTGCCAGCAGTTTAGGGACAGGGGGCTACGAGCAGTACTTC. Residues: CASSLGTGGYEQYF.

The chain couples TRBV5-1 to TRBJ2-5; no clear D. The germline V gene has CDR1 SGHRS and CDR2 YFSETQ. Trimming stripped 0 bases from V and 2 bases from J, with 8 bases between. The CDR3 length is 14 residues. The CDR3 loop is CASSLVLQQETQYF. CDR3 in DNA: TGCGCCAGCAGCTTGGTCCTGCAGCAAGAGACCCAGTACTTC.

V gene TRBV7-6 combines with J gene TRBJ2-7; TRBD1 aligns across 8 bases. The germline CDR1 and CDR2 sequences are SGHVS and FNYEAQ. The ends lost 2 bases at V and 2 bases at J; junction bases unmatched: 8. This CDR3 is 16 amino acids long. The chain's CDR3 is CASSLSRTGSPYEQYF. Written as DNA, the CDR3 is TGTGCCAGCAGCTTAAGCCGGACAGGGTCCCCCTACGAGCAGTACTTC.

This sequence joins TRBV4-2 and TRBJ1-1; no firm D call. The CDR3 is 16 amino acids. Germline V gene lookup returns CDR1 LGHNA and CDR2 YNFKEQ. Trimming removed 2 bases from V and 1 base from J, with 14 bases in between. CDR3 sequence reads: CASSQFRGYGNTEAFF. The CDR3 DNA is TGTGCCAGCAGCCAATTTAGAGGGTACGGGAACACTGAAGCTTTCTTT.

The V gene is TRBV30, the J gene TRBJ1-2; 8 positions agree with TRBD1. Trimming cost V 3 bases and J 5 bases; bases outside gene matches: 8. This CDR3 region has 14 residues. From germline, CDR1 is GTSNPN and CDR2 SVGIG (reference sequence). DNA for the CDR3: TGTGCCTGGAGGGGGACAGGAGCAAATTATGGCTACACCTTC. Its protein product is CAWRGTGANYGYTF.

The genes are TRBV4-3 and TRBJ2-7, with D tentatively TRBD1 (5 bases). CDR3 size: 14 residues. With 7 bases removed from V and 0 bases from J, the gap between germline ends came to 13 bases. Germline CDR1 reads LGHNA; CDR2 reads YSLEER. In nucleotides, the CDR3 is TGCGCCAGCACCGTTGACAGATACTCCTACGAGCAGTACTTC. The encoded protein is CASTVDRYSYEQYF.

V and J are TRBV4-1 and TRBJ2-7; 10 bases fit TRBD2. The V and J ends lost 1 base and 3 bases, in that order; junction bases with no gene match: 9. This CDR3 comprises 17 residues. From germline, CDR1 is MGHRA and CDR2 YSYEKL. CDR3 protein: CASSQVASGREVYEQYF. CDR3 bases: TGCGCCAGCAGCCAAGTAGCCAGCGGGAGGGAGGTCTACGAGCAGTACTTC.

The J gene is TRBJ2-3, the V gene TRBV29-1, with TRBD2 as a possible D gene (6 bases). Germline-derived CDR1 and CDR2 are SQVTM and ANQGSEA. The CDR3 is 13 amino acids. V lost 4 bases and J lost 2, with 10 bases in between. In DNA form, the CDR3 reads TGCAGCGTTGGGACTAAATACACAGATACGCAGTATTTT. It is translated as CSVGTKYTDTQYF.

This clone has only one observation. The chain recombines TRBV6-1 with TRBJ2-1; D call uncertain. The CDR3 totals 15 residues. The ends were cut back, 2 bases at V and 6 bases at J, with 14 bases in the middle. CDR1 and CDR2 from the germline V gene are MNHNS and SASEGT. Written as DNA, the CDR3 is TGTGCCAGCAGTGAAAGGATCGCCAGAGGCAATGAGCAGTTCTTC. This encodes CASSERIARGNEQFF.

This CDR3 reads CASSPVAGGRQETQYF. The CDR3 bases are TGCGCCAGCAGCCCTGTAGCGGGGGGGAGACAAGAGACCCAGTACTTC. This rearrangement joins TRBV5-1 to TRBJ2-5; the match to TRBD2 covers 11 bases. Germline V gives CDR1 SGHRS, CDR2 YFSETQ. Unmatched junction bases numbered 7, after V lost 4 bases and J lost 2 bases. The CDR3 loop spans 16 amino acids.